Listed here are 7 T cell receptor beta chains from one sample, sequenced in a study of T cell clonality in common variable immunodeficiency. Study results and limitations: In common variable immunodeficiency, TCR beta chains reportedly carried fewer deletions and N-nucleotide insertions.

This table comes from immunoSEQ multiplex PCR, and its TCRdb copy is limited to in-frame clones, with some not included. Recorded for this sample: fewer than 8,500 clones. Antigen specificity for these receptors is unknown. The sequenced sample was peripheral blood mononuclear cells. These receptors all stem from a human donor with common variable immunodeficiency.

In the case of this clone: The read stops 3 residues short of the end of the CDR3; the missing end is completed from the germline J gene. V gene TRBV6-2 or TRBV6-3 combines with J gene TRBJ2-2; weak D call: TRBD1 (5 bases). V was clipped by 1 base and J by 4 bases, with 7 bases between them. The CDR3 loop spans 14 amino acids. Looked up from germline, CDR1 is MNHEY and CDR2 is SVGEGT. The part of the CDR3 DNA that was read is TGTGCCAGCAGTTACTTCAGGGTCACCGGGGAG. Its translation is CASSYFRVTGE. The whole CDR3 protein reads CASSYFRVTGELFF.

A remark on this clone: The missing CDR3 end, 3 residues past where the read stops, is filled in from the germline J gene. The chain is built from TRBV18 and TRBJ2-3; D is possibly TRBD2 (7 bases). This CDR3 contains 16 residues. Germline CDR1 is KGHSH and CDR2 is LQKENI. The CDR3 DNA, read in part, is TGTGCCAGCTCATCGAGGGGGGCGGGGGACGTCGGAACG. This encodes CASSSRGAGDVGT. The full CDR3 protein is CASSSRGAGDVGTQYF.

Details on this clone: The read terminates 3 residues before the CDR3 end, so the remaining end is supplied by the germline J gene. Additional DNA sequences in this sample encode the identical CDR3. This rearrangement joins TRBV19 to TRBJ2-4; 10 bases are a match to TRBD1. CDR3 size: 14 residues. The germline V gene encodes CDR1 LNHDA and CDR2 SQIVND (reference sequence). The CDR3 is CASSGGGTGARQYF. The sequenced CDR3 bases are TGTGCCAGTAGCGGAGGGGGGACAGGGGCCCGT.

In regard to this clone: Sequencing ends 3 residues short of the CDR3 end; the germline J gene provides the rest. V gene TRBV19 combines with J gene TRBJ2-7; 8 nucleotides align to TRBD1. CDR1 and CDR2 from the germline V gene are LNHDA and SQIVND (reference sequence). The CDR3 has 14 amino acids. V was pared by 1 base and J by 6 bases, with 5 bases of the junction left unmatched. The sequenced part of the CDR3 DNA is TGTGCCAGTAGTATAGTTGGCAGGGGGCTCGAG. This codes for CASSIVGRGLE. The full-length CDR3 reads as CASSIVGRGLEQYF. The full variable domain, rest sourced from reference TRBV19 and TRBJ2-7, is DGGITQSPKYLFRKEGQNVTLSCEQNLNHDAMYWYRQDPGQGLRLIYYSQIVNDFQKGDIAEGYSVSREKKESFPLTVTSAQKNPTAFYLCASSIVGRGLEQYFGPGTRLTVT.

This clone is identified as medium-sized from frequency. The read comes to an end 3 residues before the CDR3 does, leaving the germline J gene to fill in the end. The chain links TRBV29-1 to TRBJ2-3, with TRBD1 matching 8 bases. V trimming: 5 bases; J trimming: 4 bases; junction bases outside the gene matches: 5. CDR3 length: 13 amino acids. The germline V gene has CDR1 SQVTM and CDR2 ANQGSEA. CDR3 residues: CSVTGGYADTQYF. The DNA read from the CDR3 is TGCAGCGTTACAGGGGGGTACGCAGATACG.

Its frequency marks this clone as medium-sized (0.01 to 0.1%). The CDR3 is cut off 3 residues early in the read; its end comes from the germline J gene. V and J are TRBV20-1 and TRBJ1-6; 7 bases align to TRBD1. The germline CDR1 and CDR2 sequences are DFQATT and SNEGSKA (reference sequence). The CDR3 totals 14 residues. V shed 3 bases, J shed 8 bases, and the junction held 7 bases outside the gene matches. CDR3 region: CSASTGALYSPLHF. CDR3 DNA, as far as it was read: TGCAGTGCTAGTACAGGGGCGCTTTATTCACCC.

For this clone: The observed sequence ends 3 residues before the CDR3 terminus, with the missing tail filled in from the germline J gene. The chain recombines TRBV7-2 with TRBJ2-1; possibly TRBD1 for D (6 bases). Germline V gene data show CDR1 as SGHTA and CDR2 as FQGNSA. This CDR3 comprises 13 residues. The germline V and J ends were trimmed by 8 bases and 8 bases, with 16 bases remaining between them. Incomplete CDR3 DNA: TGTGCCAGCCGTCCTACAGGGTTCGATGAG. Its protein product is CASRPTGFDE. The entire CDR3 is CASRPTGFDEQFF.